Shown below are 5 T cell receptor beta chains from a single sample sequenced in a study of shared clonotypes between healthy human individuals. This table comes from immunoSEQ multiplex PCR, and its TCRdb copy is limited to in-frame clones, with some not included. The sample comprises 700,000 or so clones, around 72% of which are singletons, and approximately 2% rests with the top ten. Sequenced input: memory CD4+ T cells sorted from blood. Subset given: CD45RA-negative fraction. Receptors were obtained from a woman aged 25 to 39 in good health.

This sequence joins TRBV6-5 and TRBJ2-3; D not resolved. The CDR3 is 13 residues long. Trimming stripped 6 bases from V and 5 bases from J, with 12 bases between. CDR1 MNHEY and CDR2 SVGAGI come from the germline V gene. The CDR3 sequence: CASSSTIQDTQYF. For the CDR3, the DNA is TGTGCCAGCAGCTCCACGATTCAAGATACGCAGTATTTT.

This chain uses TRBV6-4 with TRBJ2-2; D not certain. V was pared by 0 bases and J by 7 bases, with 15 bases between. CDR1 is MRHNA, CDR2 SNTAGT, per germline. The CDR3 contains 16 residues. The CDR3 region has the DNA TGTGCCAGCAGTGACTCGAATGGCGCCCGAAGCGGGGAGCTGTTTTTT. As protein: CASSDSNGARSGELFF.

The rearrangement joins TRBV25-1 to TRBJ2-1, with TRBD2 matching over 8 bases. Trimming took 3 bases from V and 0 from J; bases not matched to a gene: 1. Germline V gives CDR1 MGHDK, CDR2 SYGVNS. CDR3 length equals 15 residues. The CDR3 DNA follows: TGTGCCAGCAGTGATAGCGGGAACTCCTACAATGAGCAGTTCTTC. Protein sequence: CASSDSGNSYNEQFF. The variable domain in full, completed from reference TRBV25-1 and TRBJ2-1, reads EADIYQTPRYLVIGTGKKITLECSQTMGHDKMYWYQQDPGMELHLIHYSYGVNSTEKGDLSSESTVSRIRTEHFPLTLESARPSHTSQYLCASSDSGNSYNEQFFGPGTRLTVL.

The chain carries TRBV6-5 and TRBJ2-4, with 8 bases aligning to TRBD1. The germline gives CDR1 MNHEY, CDR2 SVGAGI. The J segment lost 6 bases and the V segment lost 5 bases, leaving 6 bases of the junction unmatched. The CDR3 length is 14 residues. CDR3 residues: CASSDGQGLNIQYF. For the CDR3, the DNA is TGTGCCAGCAGTGACGGACAGGGCCTAAACATTCAGTACTTC.

The chain joins TRBV28 to TRBJ1-5; a weak D match, TRBD1 (5 bases). The CDR3 has 14 amino acids. The germline CDR1 and CDR2 sequences are MDHEN and SYDVKM. V lost 4 bases and J 11 bases, leaving 18 bases between the germline ends. CDR3 sequence reads: CASSSHQGPGAQHF. The CDR3 nucleotides are TGTGCCAGCAGTTCACATCAGGGCCCCGGGGCCCAGCATTTT.